Listed here is a single TCR beta chain. J lost 4 bases, V lost 3 bases, and 3 bases had no gene match. This CDR3 is built from 14 residues. Germline CDR1 GTSNPN, CDR2 SVGIG (reference sequence). The sample comes from a study of a mutant IDH1 vaccine in newly diagnosed glioma. Turning to the study itself: Patients had received radiotherapy, temozolomide, or both previously, most receiving both.

Measured with immunoSEQ multiplex PCR; TCRdb has only the in-frame clones, and not every one. Of around 99,000 clones in the sample, over 75% were seen once. Time point meaning: baseline, week 1 (first vaccination visit). Treatment in this sample: pre-vaccination baseline after standard-of-care therapy. The astrocytomas were IDH1-mutant, ATRX-negative, and WHO grade 3 or 4. The clonotype was recovered from a man in his forties with glioma. The sample consisted of PBMCs, taken from a glioma patient treated with radiotherapy, temozolomide or both. V and J are TRBV30 and TRBJ1-4, with TRBD1 matching over 9 bases. As DNA, the CDR3 is TGTGCCTGGAGGGACAGGGGATTTAATGAAAAACTGTTTTTT. This gives the protein CAWRDRGFNEKLFF.